Shown below are 25 T cell receptor beta chains from a single sample sequenced in a study of Graves' ophthalmopathy and Graves' hyperthyroidism. Scientists amplified the TCR beta CDR3 regions from RNA transcripts. Scientists carried out first-round RT-PCR using HTBI primers and then a second-round multiplex PCR. TCRdb re-called the multiplex PCR reads through MiXCR, storing one row per CDR3 protein. The table has approximately 700,000 distinct CDR3 sequences, approximately 40% seen once. The sequenced sample consisted of peripheral blood. Receptor source: an adult man with Graves' ophthalmopathy.

The sample holds a few counts of this clonotype. This rearrangement joins TRBV6-4 to TRBJ1-3; D gene uncertain. Trimming shortened V by 0 bases and J by 0 bases, and 9 bases separated the two germline ends. CDR3 length: 16 amino acids. Looked up from germline, CDR1 is MRHNA and CDR2 is SNTAGT. CDR3 sequence (DNA): TGTGCCAGCAGTGACTCCGGACGGTACTCTGGAAACACCATATATTTT. Encoded protein: CASSDSGRYSGNTIYF.

This chain connects TRBV7-8 to TRBJ1-5; D possibly corresponds to TRBD1 (5 bases). Trimming took off 1 base at V and 5 bases at J, with 15 bases between the two ends. The CDR3 has 16 residues. Germline CDR1 reads SGHVS; CDR2 reads FQNEAQ. The CDR3, as DNA: TGTGCCAGCAGCTTAGGGGGGATCTTTGAAGATCAGCCCCAGCATTTT. Translation gives CASSLGGIFEDQPQHF.

In its sample, this clonotype was seen many times. The CDR3: CASRKRGRDYGYTF. The DNA for the CDR3 is TGTGCCAGCCGAAAAAGGGGGCGAGACTATGGCTACACCTTC. The chain uses TRBV12-3 or TRBV12-4 and TRBJ1-2; TRBD1 matches at 7 bases. There are 14 residues in the CDR3. Trimming at V came to 8 bases and at J to 3 bases, leaving 9 bases not matched to a gene.

Worth noting for this clonotype: A much larger clone differs by one base, so this may be a read error. The genes are TRBV12-3 or TRBV12-4 and TRBJ1-4, with 10 positions matching TRBD1. V shed 4 bases, J shed 8 bases, and the junction held 4 bases outside the gene matches. This CDR3 is 14 amino acids long. CDR3 coding DNA: TGTGCCAGCAGTTGCGGGACAGGGGACGAAAAACTGTTTTTT. This gives the protein CASSCGTGDEKLFF.

A note on this clonotype: A read error is possible here, since a much larger clone lies one base away. The chain combines TRBV24-1 with TRBJ1-5, with D maybe TRBD1 (5 bases). CDR1 is KGHDR and CDR2 is SFDVKD in the germline V gene. The CDR3 has 18 residues. The CDR3 region has the DNA TGTGCCAGCAGTGAACTCGAAACCGGGACGGAAAGCAATCAGCCCCAGCGTTTT. Translated: CASSELETGTESNQPQRF.

The chain is built from TRBV5-1 and TRBJ2-7; perhaps TRBD1 as D (6 bases). Germline V gene lookup returns CDR1 SGHRS and CDR2 YFSETQ. V was clipped by 2 bases and J by 0 bases, with 15 bases between them. This CDR3 is 16 amino acids long. The CDR3 sequence: CASSFLNRDISYEQYF. CDR3 nucleotide sequence: TGCGCCAGCAGCTTCTTAAACCGGGACATCTCCTACGAGCAGTACTTC.

This clonotype has a count of ten or more. This chain joins TRBV2 and TRBJ2-5, with D perhaps TRBD1 (6 bases). Trimming took 6 bases from V and 7 from J, leaving 6 bases between them. CDR3 length: 10 residues. From germline, CDR1 is SNHLY and CDR2 FYNNEI. The CDR3 protein is CASRGGTQYF. CDR3 sequence (DNA): TGTGCCAGCAGAGGGGGGACCCAGTACTTC.

This clonotype showed up many times. The V call is TRBV3-1, the J call TRBJ2-5; D not resolved. Germline V gene data show CDR1 as LGHDT and CDR2 as YNNKEL (reference sequence). This CDR3 has 11 residues. The V and J ends lost 3 bases and 4 bases respectively, with 3 bases between them. The DNA for the CDR3 is TGTGCCAGCAGCCAGACAGAGACCCAGTACTTC. It yields the protein CASSQTETQYF.

This clonotype came up many times. The chain links TRBV5-6 to TRBJ1-2; D is unresolved. CDR1 SGHDT and CDR2 YYEEEE come from the germline V gene. Trimming left V 1 base short and J 4 bases short, with 8 bases between. The CDR3 is 13 amino acids. The CDR3 sequence is CASSLTRAYGYTF. The CDR3 coding sequence is TGTGCCAGCAGCTTGACGCGGGCCTATGGCTACACCTTC.

A remark on this clonotype: This CDR3 is missing its conserved last phenylalanine or tryptophan, likely due to a read error. The DNA is left out, because the CDR3 cannot be placed on it with certainty; the CDR3 is given as TCRdb lists it. V is TRBV10-3 and J is TRBJ1-1. The CDR3 totals 8 residues, both ends included. Per the germline V gene, CDR1 is ENHRY and CDR2 is SYGVKD. The CDR3 here is CAISEILG.

This clonotype was picked up many times. The gene calls are TRBV2 and TRBJ2-5; 7 bases align to TRBD1. The length of the CDR3 is 13 residues. The V segment lost 10 bases and the J segment 2 bases; nucleotides outside the gene matches: 7. CDR1 is SNHLY, CDR2 FYNNEI, per germline. The CDR3 is CAITGTDQETQYF. CDR3 nucleotide sequence: TGTGCCATCACCGGGACAGATCAAGAGACCCAGTACTTC.

V gene TRBV29-1 combines with J gene TRBJ2-1; 9 positions match TRBD2. Germline assignment: CDR1 SQVTM and CDR2 ANQGSEA. The length of the CDR3 is 16 residues. V was clipped by 8 bases and J by 4 bases; unmatched bases: 15. The CDR3 loop reads CSIPSVASGTYNEQFF. DNA for the CDR3: TGCAGCATCCCATCTGTGGCTAGCGGGACGTACAATGAGCAGTTCTTC.

Only a few counts were recorded for this clonotype. The chain has TRBV9 and TRBJ2-2; 9 bases are a match to TRBD2. CDR3 length: 14 amino acids. Germline trimming cut 4 bases from V and 7 bases from J; bases unmatched to any gene: 5. Germline V gene data show CDR1 as SGDLS and CDR2 as YYNGEE. The CDR3 nucleotides are TGTGCCAGCAGCATCAGGACTAGCGACGGGGAGCTGTTTTTT. This gives the protein CASSIRTSDGELFF. The full variable domain, with the rest looked up from reference TRBV9 and TRBJ2-2, is DSGVTQTPKHLITATGQRVTLRCSPRSGDLSVYWYQQSLDQGLQFLIQYYNGEERAKGNILERFSAQQFPDLHSELNLSSLELGDSALYFCASSIRTSDGELFFGEGSRLTVL.

This chain connects TRBV2 to TRBJ2-3; TRBD1 matches at 7 bases. CDR1 is SNHLY, CDR2 FYNNEI, per germline. CDR3 length equals 13 residues. V lost 8 bases, J lost 2 bases, and 4 bases stayed unmatched. The CDR3 DNA sequence: TGTGCCAGCCGGGACAGCCACACAGATACGCAGTATTTT. It is translated as CASRDSHTDTQYF.

The genes are TRBV19 and TRBJ2-5; possible D gene TRBD1, 5 bases. The germline gives CDR1 LNHDA, CDR2 SQIVND (reference sequence). V was shortened by 9 bases and J by 2 bases, with 13 bases between the two germline ends. This CDR3 spans 13 amino acids. CDR3: CASRNQGQETQYF. The CDR3 DNA is TGTGCCAGCAGAAATCAGGGTCAAGAGACCCAGTACTTC. The full variable domain, with the rest looked up from reference TRBV19 and TRBJ2-5, is DGGITQSPKYLFRKEGQNVTLSCEQNLNHDAMYWYRQDPGQGLRLIYYSQIVNDFQKGDIAEGYSVSREKKESFPLTVTSAQKNPTAFYLCASRNQGQETQYFGPGTRLLVL.

Ten or more counts support this clonotype. This chain uses TRBV15 with TRBJ2-7; D not certain. CDR1 is LNHNV, CDR2 YYDKDF, per germline (reference sequence). Trimming cost V 0 bases and J 6 bases, with 12 bases left between them. The CDR3 contains 14 residues. The DNA of the CDR3 is TGTGCCACCAGCAGAGAGGCAAAGTCGGGCGAGCAGTACTTC. As protein: CATSREAKSGEQYF.

V and J are TRBV9 and TRBJ2-7, with TRBD2 matching over 7 bases. Germline V gene data show CDR1 as SGDLS and CDR2 as YYNGEE. The CDR3 is 15 amino acids. The trim removed 4 bases at V and 2 bases at J, leaving 9 bases unmatched. Written as DNA, the CDR3 is TGTGCCAGCAGCCTCGGGGGGACTACCACCTACGAGCAGTACGTC. The encoded protein is CASSLGGTTTYEQYV.

This clonotype was seen a handful of times. The J gene is TRBJ1-5, the V gene TRBV7-9, with D tentatively TRBD1 (6 bases). This CDR3 has 14 residues. CDR1 is SEHNR, CDR2 FQNEAQ, per germline (reference sequence). V dropped 5 bases and J dropped 5 bases, with 13 bases sitting between them. The CDR3 spells CASSRGGLDQPQHF. The CDR3 DNA reads as TGTGCCAGCAGCCGGGGGGGGCTGGATCAGCCCCAGCATTTT.

This clonotype was counted between two and nine times. V and J are TRBV20-1 and TRBJ1-5, with D possibly TRBD1 on 5 matching bases. This CDR3 spans 14 amino acids. Germline CDR1 reads DFQATT; CDR2 reads SNEGSKA (reference sequence). Between the trimmed V and J ends, which lost 6 bases and 6 bases, there was a span of 18 bases. CDR3 region: CSAKDPGGLQPQHF. In DNA, the CDR3 is TGCAGTGCCAAGGATCCGGGGGGTCTTCAGCCCCAGCATTTT.

V usage is TRBV9 and J usage is TRBJ1-6, with TRBD1 identical over 8 bases. V lost 0 bases and J lost 8; bases outside the gene matches: 7. Per germline, CDR1 SGDLS and CDR2 YYNGEE. The CDR3 is made up of 16 amino acids. Written as DNA, the CDR3 is TGTGCCAGCAGCGTAGTTAGCAGGGGGCCCGATTCACCCCTCCACTTT. Its translation: CASSVVSRGPDSPLHF.

Notes on this clonotype: With a much larger clone just one base away, this may be a read error. The V and J genes are TRBV7-2 and TRBJ1-2, with unresolved D. The CDR3 runs to 11 residues. Trimming took off 4 bases at V and 3 bases at J, with 3 bases between the two ends. CDR1 and CDR2 (germline): SGHTA, FQGNSA. The chain's CDR3 is CASSSDYGYTF. The CDR3 DNA sequence: TGTGCCAGCAGCTCGGACTATGGCTACACCTTC.

The J gene is TRBJ1-1, the V gene TRBV9, with D possibly matching TRBD1 (6 bases). This CDR3 contains 14 residues. Germline V gene lookup returns CDR1 SGDLS and CDR2 YYNGEE. Trimming shortened V by 3 bases and J by 8 bases, and 17 bases separated the two germline ends. The CDR3 is CASSGRGMGLEAFF. The CDR3 bases are TGTGCCAGCAGCGGGAGGGGGATGGGGTTAGAAGCTTTCTTT.

About this clonotype: The germline gene is not matched at one end of the junction; a read error may be the cause. The chain carries TRBV2 and TRBJ1-4, with 9 bases matching TRBD1. CDR3 size: 15 residues. CDR1 and CDR2 (germline): SNHLY, FYNNEI. CDR3 region: CASEITGTGNEELFF. The CDR3 coding sequence is TGTGCCAGCGAAATTACCGGGACAGGGAATGAAGAACTGTTTTTT.

As concerns this clonotype: With a much larger clone just one base away, this may be a read error. J is TRBJ1-1 and V is TRBV11-1, with D possibly TRBD1 on 6 matching bases. The CDR3 has 12 residues. Looked up from germline, CDR1 is SGHAT and CDR2 is FQDESV (reference sequence). DNA for the CDR3: TGTGCCGGCAGCTGGACGCAGGGGAGAGCTTTCTTT. It codes for CAGSWTQGRAFF.

The chain couples TRBV16 to TRBJ1-2; 9 bases are a match to TRBD1. The length of the CDR3 is 14 residues. The germline gives CDR1 KGHSY, CDR2 FQNENV. The V and J ends lost 4 bases and 8 bases, in that order; junction bases with no gene match: 8. The CDR3 loop reads CASSPPGTGRGYTF. CDR3 coding DNA: TGTGCCAGCAGCCCGCCCGGGACAGGGAGAGGCTACACCTTC.